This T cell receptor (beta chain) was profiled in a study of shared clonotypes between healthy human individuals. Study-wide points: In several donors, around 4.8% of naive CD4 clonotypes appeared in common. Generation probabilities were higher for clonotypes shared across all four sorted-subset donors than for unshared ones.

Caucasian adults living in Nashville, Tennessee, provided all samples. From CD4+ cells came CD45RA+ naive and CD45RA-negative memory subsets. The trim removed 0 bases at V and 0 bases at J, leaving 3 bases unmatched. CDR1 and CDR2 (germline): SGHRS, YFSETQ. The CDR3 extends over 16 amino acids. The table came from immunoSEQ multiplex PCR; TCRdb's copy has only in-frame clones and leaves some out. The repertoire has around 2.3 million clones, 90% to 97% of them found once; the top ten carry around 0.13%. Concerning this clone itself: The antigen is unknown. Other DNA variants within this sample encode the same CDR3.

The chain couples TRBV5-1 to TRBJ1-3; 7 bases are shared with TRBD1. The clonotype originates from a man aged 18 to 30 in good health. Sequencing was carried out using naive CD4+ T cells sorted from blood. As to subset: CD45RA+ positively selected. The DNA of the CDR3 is TGCGCCAGCAGCTTGGGGACAGGCGCCTCTGGAAACACCATATATTTT. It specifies CASSLGTGASGNTIYF.